This record concerns one T cell receptor beta chain sequence. This sample was included in a study of blood T cell repertoires in COVID-19. For the study at large: T cells, B-cell-depleted T cells, or PBMCs provided the cDNA or gDNA that served as material.

In germline, CDR1 is GTSNPN, CDR2 SVGIG (reference sequence). V trimming: 5 bases; J trimming: 4 bases; junction bases outside the gene matches: 5. The CDR3 sequence is 13 residues long. Sequencing was performed with immunoSEQ multiplex PCR; in TCRdb, only in-frame clones are kept and a portion is missing. The sample lists 110,000 or so clones; roughly 79% were seen once. The sequenced material came from peripheral blood. The V and J genes are TRBV30 and TRBJ1-5; TRBD1 matches at 7 bases. This TCR came from an elderly man with acute or convalescent COVID-19. CDR3 sequence reads: CAWDTGANQPQHF. Here the CDR3 DNA reads TGTGCCTGGGATACAGGGGCAAATCAGCCCCAGCATTTT.